This T cell receptor (beta chain) appears in the sequencing data of a study of shared clonotypes between healthy human individuals (dated by TCRdb to 2019 to 2021). Regarding the complete study: The cohort comprised two women and a few men aged 18 to 49 years. For each donor, CD4 naive and CD4 memory were each given three plates, CD8 naive was given two plates, and CD8 memory was given one plate. The study deeply sequenced blood TCR repertoires of about 5 healthy adults to estimate repertoire size and the extent of clonotype sharing between individuals. To increase sequencing depth and limit assay-specific biases, TCR repertoire library preparation and sequencing were carried out by different laboratories using diverse techniques. Between about 0.9 and 9 billion PBMCs per donor were obtained by leukapheresis.

On this clone: Its specific antigen is unknown. Base-call qualities are not available, and no considerably larger clone is one nucleotide away.

The donors were healthy, HIV-negative adults with no recently reported acute infections or vaccinations. Every donor was a Caucasian adult living in Nashville, Tennessee, USA. Magnetic negative selection was used to enrich CD4+ T cells, after which naive cells were positively selected on CD45RA and the negative fraction became the memory subset. After blood collection by leukapheresis, PBMCs were isolated using Ficoll-Histopaque density gradient centrifugation and then cryopreserved in the vapor phase of liquid nitrogen. Analytical flow cytometry was used to check the purity and quantity of each magnetically sorted T cell population. From each sorted fraction, genomic DNA was isolated and quantified by UV absorbance on a Nanodrop 2000c. Broader findings and caveats from the paper: Sampling was restricted to blood, and TCR repertoires in tissues likely differ from the TCR repertoires found in blood. The genetic and exposure-history diversity represented was limited by the small number of donors. Rarefaction of sorted-subset datasets indicated incomplete sequencing despite the large sequencing depth. Naive subsets generally had larger estimated clonotype richness than memory subsets did. Based on pairwise subsampling, the degree of clonotype sharing among donors was expected to be affected by sequencing depth. Across a few donors, approximately 5% of naive CD4, roughly 3.3% of naive CD8, 2% to 2.5% of memory CD4, and 0.3% to 0.45% of memory CD8 clonotypes were shared. Compared with non-shared clonotypes, the clonotypes found in all four sorted-subset donors had higher generation probabilities.

CDR1 and CDR2 were assigned from the germline V gene as SGHRS and YFSETQ. Including cysteine and phenylalanine, the CDR3 has 15 amino acids. The DNA shown is the 45-base CDR3, in frame from base 1. V is shortened by 5 bases, J by 2 bases, and the region joining them spans 11 bases. TCR CDR3 regions were amplified from genomic DNA by multiplex PCR using the deep immunoSEQ assay. Extracted genomic DNA from each cell subset was distributed evenly across all wells of several immunoSEQ 96-well plates, and each plate was treated as a replicate. For sorted subsets, about 200 ng genomic DNA, equal to tens of thousands of T cell genomes, was loaded into each replicate PCR. Purified libraries were quantified with a Qubit 3.0 fluorometer, sized on a Bioanalyzer 2100, and re-quantified with the KAPA Library Quantification kit. Each immunoSEQ 96-well plate was sequenced on its own single-read 150-cycle Illumina NextSeq 550 flow cell. The published analysis was carried out like this. Because only junctional sequences without quality scores were contained in the immunoSEQ output, filtering matching that applied to full-length reads could not be performed. To assign V/J genes and CDR3, sequences were annotated using PyIR, a Python wrapper for IgBLAST v1.9, with IMGT germline references. Reads with weak V/J assignments (E-value above 1e-6), missing CDR3, stop codons, out-of-frame junctions, or ambiguous translated residues were removed. V3J clonotypes were defined as sequences sharing the same inferred V gene, J gene, and CDR3 amino acid sequence. Percentage overlap between repertoires was calculated by dividing the number of shared unique clonotypes by the size of the smaller repertoire. Richness of each repertoire was evaluated using RTK rarefaction, the Chao1 estimator, and Recon v2.1 estimates of unobserved clonotypes. For all TCRbeta clonotypes obtained by the gDNA method from a handful of donors, generation probabilities were computed with OLGA. In TCRdb, the immuneACCESS table is reduced to in-frame sequences with V and J assigned. These tables do not hold every clone; where another copy was compared, an unresolved V gene accounts for under half, and the others remain unexplained. For V, J and clone size, that table is used; D and trimming come from the DNA. This sample holds fewer than 400,000 clones; around two thirds were observed only once. The ten largest account for about 9.4% of the sample.

The sample comprised memory CD4+ T cells sorted from blood. Per the publication, the cell subset or site label means: CD45RA-negative fraction. The TCR comes from a man in his thirties or forties in good health. The rearranged chain carries TRBV5-1 and TRBJ2-6; the D gene is unclear. The DNA sequence is as follows: TGCGCCAGCAGTTGGGGAATCACTGGGGCCAACGTCCTGACTTTC. Its translation is CASSWGITGANVLTF.